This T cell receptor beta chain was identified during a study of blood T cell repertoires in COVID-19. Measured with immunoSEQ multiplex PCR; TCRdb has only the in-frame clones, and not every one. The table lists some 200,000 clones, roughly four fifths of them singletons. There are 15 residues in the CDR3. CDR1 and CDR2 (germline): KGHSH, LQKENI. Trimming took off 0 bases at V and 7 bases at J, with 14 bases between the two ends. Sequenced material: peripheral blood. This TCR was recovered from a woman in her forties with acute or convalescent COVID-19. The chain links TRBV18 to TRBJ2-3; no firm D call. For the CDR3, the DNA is TGTGCCAGCTCACCACCGGGCAGGTATCCATATACGCAGTATTTT. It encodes CASSPPGRYPYTQYF.